This entry lists 7 T cell receptor beta chains sequenced from one sample in a study of blood T cell repertoires in COVID-19. Sequencing used immunoSEQ multiplex PCR; TCRdb keeps in-frame clones, though not all of them. The sample shows roughly 100,000 clones, more than 70% of them seen only once. The sequencing input was peripheral blood. Receptors were obtained from an elderly woman in a cohort sampled during active COVID-19.

The J gene is TRBJ1-1, the V gene TRBV11-2, with a tentative D call TRBD1 (6 bases). The germline V gene encodes CDR1 SGHAT and CDR2 FQNNGV. The ends were cut back, 3 bases at V and 1 base at J, with 9 bases in the middle. The CDR3 totals 14 residues. DNA for the CDR3: TGTGCCAGCAGCTTTGGACAGACGAACACTGAAGCTTTCTTT. Translation: CASSFGQTNTEAFF.

The table lists this clone with a count of one. The chain recombines TRBV28 with TRBJ1-1; a weak D match, TRBD1 (6 bases). The CDR3 sequence is 15 residues long. Germline lookup yields CDR1 MDHEN and CDR2 SYDVKM. The V end lost 1 base, the J end lost 10 bases, and 19 bases lay between the germline ends. DNA for the CDR3: TGTGCCAGCAGTTTATCGGCAGGGGCCCCGTCGGGAGCTTTCTTT. It specifies CASSLSAGAPSGAFF.

This chain connects TRBV4-2 to TRBJ2-6; no clear D. The length of the CDR3 is 18 residues. Trimming removed 5 bases at V and 0 bases at J, with 17 bases between. The germline V gene has CDR1 LGHNA and CDR2 YNFKEQ. The CDR3 DNA reads TGTGCCAGCAGCAGAGAAGCGCTCGCAGACTCTGGGGCCAACGTCCTGACTTTC. Translated, it gives CASSREALADSGANVLTF.

The rearrangement links TRBV5-1 to TRBJ1-2; 7 nucleotides line up with TRBD1. Germline CDR1 and CDR2: SGHRS and YFSETQ. The CDR3 covers 15 residues. The trim removed 4 bases at V and 5 bases at J, leaving 11 bases unmatched. DNA of the CDR3: TGCGCCAGCAGCGGGACGACAGGGACCCAATATGGCTACACCTTC. Protein product: CASSGTTGTQYGYTF.

This rearrangement joins TRBV9 to TRBJ1-4; a weak D match, TRBD1 (6 bases). Germline V gene data show CDR1 as SGDLS and CDR2 as YYNGEE. The CDR3 length is 14 residues. Trimming stripped 5 bases from V and 2 bases from J, with 10 bases between. This chain's CDR3 is CASSEDSTNEKLFF. The CDR3 nucleotides read TGTGCCAGCAGTGAGGACAGTACTAATGAAAAACTGTTTTTT.

The CDR3 protein is CASSPGLDYTF. The CDR3 DNA reads TGTGCCAGCAGTCCCGGACTCGATTACACCTTC. The chain has TRBV12-3 or TRBV12-4 and TRBJ1-2; D is unresolved. Trimming pared 5 bases from V and 11 bases from J, leaving 12 bases between. The CDR3 covers 11 residues.

The chain combines TRBV30 with TRBJ1-2, with 8 bases fitting TRBD1. Germline values: CDR1 GTSNPN, CDR2 SVGIG (reference sequence). Trimming cost V 3 bases and J 6 bases; bases outside gene matches: 12. This CDR3 spans 15 amino acids. The CDR3 nucleotides are TGTGCCTGGAGCGGCGGACAGGGAATTAGGGATGGCTACACCTTC. Its translation is CAWSGGQGIRDGYTF.